The 32 T cell receptor beta chains in this list originate from one sample, sequenced in a study of OX40 agonist ivuxolimab in advanced cancers. Generated by immunoSEQ multiplex PCR, the TCRdb table keeps only in-frame clones and is missing some. The table includes around 70,000 clones, 80% to 90% detected once. The specimen was CD4+ or CD8+ T cells sorted from blood, collected in a trial of the OX40 agonist ivuxolimab. All receptors come from an adult with an advanced solid tumor such as melanoma, head and neck, liver or kidney cancer.

This clone was picked up one time. J is TRBJ1-1 and V is TRBV5-6; 8 nucleotides line up with TRBD1. The CDR3 sequence is 11 residues long. CDR1 is SGHDT and CDR2 is YYEEEE in the germline V gene. The ends lost 4 bases at V and 11 bases at J; junction bases unmatched: 4. The CDR3 sequence is CASSRQGTAFF. CDR3 DNA: TGTGCCAGCAGCCGACAGGGGACGGCTTTCTTT.

The chain uses TRBV19 and TRBJ1-4; tentatively, D is TRBD1 (6 bases). Trimming left V 6 bases short and J 4 bases short, with 12 bases between. CDR3 length equals 14 residues. Germline-derived CDR1 and CDR2 are LNHDA and SQIVND (reference sequence). The CDR3 sequence: CASRRQANNEKLFF. The CDR3 bases are TGTGCCAGTAGGAGACAGGCGAATAATGAAAAACTGTTTTTT.

This clone was observed a few times. This chain connects TRBV14 to TRBJ2-5; D call uncertain. The CDR3 spans 13 residues. CDR1 is SGHDN and CDR2 is FVKESK in the germline V gene. The V end was cut by 4 bases, the J end by 7 bases, with 13 bases between. As DNA, the CDR3 is TGTGCCAGCAGCCCCGCCCTAGTAGCGACCCAGTACTTC. This translates into CASSPALVATQYF.

This chain connects TRBV30 to TRBJ1-5, with TRBD1 matching over 8 bases. The CDR3 loop spans 13 amino acids. V lost 2 bases, J lost 6 bases, and 3 bases stayed unmatched. In germline, CDR1 is GTSNPN, CDR2 SVGIG (reference sequence). CDR3 in amino acids: CAWSLQGGQPQHF. The CDR3 DNA is TGTGCCTGGAGTCTACAGGGGGGTCAGCCCCAGCATTTT. Full variable domain (missing parts from reference TRBV30 and TRBJ1-5): SQTIHQWPATLVQPVGSPLSLECTVEGTSNPNLYWYRQAAGRGLQLLFYSVGIGQISSEVPQNLSASRPQDRQFILSSKKLLLSDSGFYLCAWSLQGGQPQHFGDGTRLSIL.

In its sample, this clone was seen a few times. This chain connects TRBV6-5 to TRBJ1-6; D unresolved. The CDR3 extends over 12 amino acids. Trimming left V 5 bases short and J 6 bases short, with 5 bases between. CDR1 MNHEY and CDR2 SVGAGI come from the germline V gene. CDR3 amino acids: CASSHRNSPLHF. CDR3 DNA: TGTGCCAGCAGTCATCGTAATTCACCCCTCCACTTT.

In this sample, this clone turned up once. CDR3 in DNA: TGCAGCGTGGCCACGGGGGGGCGCGCCACTGAAGCTTTCTTT. Its protein is CSVATGGRATEAFF. The genes are TRBV29-1 and TRBJ1-1; TRBD1 is a possible D gene (6 bases). The CDR3 contains 14 residues. V was cut by 6 bases and J by 4 bases, with 18 bases left in between. The germline CDR1 and CDR2 sequences are SQVTM and ANQGSEA.

This chain connects TRBV4-1 to TRBJ1-1; D remains ambiguous. Per the germline V gene, CDR1 is MGHRA and CDR2 is YSYEKL. Trimming removed 1 base at V and 0 bases at J, with 9 bases between. The CDR3 spans 15 residues. CDR3 region: CASSQGGSMNTEAFF. CDR3 DNA sequence: TGCGCCAGCAGCCAAGGAGGTTCCATGAACACTGAAGCTTTCTTT.

This clone was counted once. The chain has TRBV19 and TRBJ2-7, with D unresolved. This CDR3 has 11 amino acids. V was trimmed by 10 bases and J by 4 bases, leaving 11 bases between them. Germline V gene lookup returns CDR1 LNHDA and CDR2 SQIVND (reference sequence). CDR3: CATRINYEQYF. As DNA, the CDR3 is TGTGCCACCAGAATTAATTACGAGCAGTACTTC.

This clone was seen only once. The chain employs TRBV7-9 and TRBJ1-2; D is uncertain. Germline CDR1 reads SEHNR; CDR2 reads FQNEAQ (reference sequence). CDR3 length equals 13 residues. V shed 3 bases and J shed 0 bases, with 5 bases lying between them. CDR3 region: CASSFGANYGYTF. In DNA, the CDR3 is TGTGCCAGCAGCTTCGGGGCTAACTATGGCTACACCTTC.

The chain has TRBV18 and TRBJ2-3; D uncertain. The germline CDR1 and CDR2 sequences are KGHSH and LQKENI. V lost 6 bases, J lost 6 bases, and 7 bases lay in between. This CDR3 spans 11 amino acids. The CDR3 is CASSPIDTQYF. CDR3 coding DNA: TGTGCCAGCTCGCCAATTGATACGCAGTATTTT.

This sequence joins TRBV15 and TRBJ1-5; D perhaps matches TRBD1 (5 bases). The CDR3 runs to 15 residues. The V gene lost 2 bases and the J gene lost 3 bases, with 11 bases spanning the gap. Germline-derived CDR1 and CDR2 are LNHNV and YYDKDF (reference sequence). The CDR3 region has the DNA TGTGCCACCAGCAGACCAGACAGAAACAATCAGCCCCAGCATTTT. Its protein product is CATSRPDRNNQPQHF.

The chain recombines TRBV14 with TRBJ2-7; TRBD1 aligns across 9 bases. The CDR3 covers 15 residues. J was trimmed by 3 bases and V by 0 bases; bases with no gene match: 3. Germline CDR1 SGHDN, CDR2 FVKESK. The CDR3 nucleotides read TGTGCCAGCAGCCAAGATGGGACAGGGCTCTACGAGCAGTACTTC. Its translation: CASSQDGTGLYEQYF.

The genes are TRBV5-6 and TRBJ2-1; 11 positions match TRBD2. The V and J ends lost 4 bases and 5 bases, in that order; junction bases with no gene match: 5. Germline CDR1 reads SGHDT; CDR2 reads YYEEEE. The CDR3 covers 15 residues. In nucleotides, the CDR3 is TGTGCCAGCAGCGAACTAGCGGGAGTTAACAATGAGCAGTTCTTC. It translates to CASSELAGVNNEQFF.

In the case of this clone: Other nucleotide sequences from this sample produce the same CDR3. The rearrangement joins TRBV5-1 to TRBJ2-3; D uncertain. Trimming shortened V by 0 bases and J by 0 bases, and 8 bases separated the two germline ends. The CDR3 has 15 residues. The germline V gene has CDR1 SGHRS and CDR2 YFSETQ. In nucleotides, the CDR3 is TGCGCCAGCAGCTTGGGTGGCTCTAGCACAGATACGCAGTATTTT. The encoded protein is CASSLGGSSTDTQYF.

V gene TRBV11-2 combines with J gene TRBJ1-1, with D tentatively TRBD1 (6 bases). Trimming shortened V by 7 bases and J by 1 base, and 13 bases separated the two germline ends. Looked up from germline, CDR1 is SGHAT and CDR2 is FQNNGV. This CDR3 is 14 amino acids long. The CDR3 is CASTGQRGNTEAFF. The DNA for the CDR3 is TGTGCCAGCACTGGACAGCGGGGGAACACTGAAGCTTTCTTT.

The chain combines TRBV15 with TRBJ1-3; tentative D call: TRBD1 (6 bases). V lost 0 bases and J lost 0, with 9 bases in between. Germline V lookup: CDR1 LNHNV, CDR2 YYDKDF (reference sequence). The CDR3 is made up of 16 amino acids. CDR3 residues: CATSREGALSGNTIYF. DNA for the CDR3: TGTGCCACCAGCAGAGAGGGGGCTCTCTCTGGAAACACCATATATTTT.

The chain has TRBV19 and TRBJ1-1; D not certain. Trimming took 5 bases from V and 3 from J, leaving 10 bases between them. The CDR3 extends over 13 amino acids. Germline assignment: CDR1 LNHDA and CDR2 SQIVND (reference sequence). The CDR3 sequence is CASSYDPYTEAFF. CDR3 in DNA: TGTGCCAGTAGTTACGATCCTTACACTGAAGCTTTCTTT.

The chain recombines TRBV14 with TRBJ2-5, with 10 bases identical to TRBD2. With 0 bases clipped from V and 7 bases from J, the junction kept 11 bases outside the gene matches. CDR3 size: 17 residues. Germline V CDR1 and CDR2: SGHDN, FVKESK. The CDR3 sequence: CASSQDHGTSAAGTQYF. The DNA of the CDR3 is TGTGCCAGCAGCCAAGATCATGGGACTAGCGCCGCAGGGACCCAGTACTTC.

A few counts support this clone. Other DNA sequences within the sample encode an identical CDR3. The chain has TRBV19 and TRBJ1-1; D remains unclear. The CDR3 has 13 residues. V was clipped by 5 bases and J by 1 base, with 8 bases between them. CDR1 and CDR2 from the germline V gene are LNHDA and SQIVND (reference sequence). The CDR3 here is CASSAVENTEAFF. CDR3 sequence (DNA): TGTGCCAGTAGTGCCGTAGAGAACACTGAAGCTTTCTTT.

The chain employs TRBV18 and TRBJ2-5; perhaps TRBD1 as D (6 bases). This CDR3 spans 19 amino acids. Trimming took 2 bases from V and 5 from J, leaving 27 bases between them. Germline lookup yields CDR1 KGHSH and CDR2 LQKENI. The CDR3, as DNA: TGTGCCAGCTCACCAGTCTATCAAACAGGGAACGACATGGGGGAGACCCAGTACTTC. This translates into CASSPVYQTGNDMGETQYF.

The J gene is TRBJ1-2, the V gene TRBV2, with D maybe TRBD1 (6 bases). Germline V gives CDR1 SNHLY, CDR2 FYNNEI. The CDR3 is 14 residues long. With 6 bases removed from V and 7 bases from J, the gap between germline ends came to 18 bases. This CDR3 reads CASSSLLRTAGYTF. The CDR3 DNA is TGTGCCAGCAGCTCACTCCTTCGGACAGCTGGCTACACCTTC.

The chain couples TRBV21-1 to TRBJ1-1; the table assigns TRBD1, which was not confirmed against the DNA. TRBV21-1 is flagged as a pseudogene. The CDR3 runs to 18 residues. CDR3 loop: CASSTFHGTGIMNTEAFF. As DNA, the CDR3 is TGTGCCAGCAGCACCTTCCACGGGACAGGCATCATGAACACTGAAGCTTTCTTT.

The V gene is TRBV28, the J gene TRBJ1-6, with 8 positions matching TRBD1. Germline V CDR1 and CDR2: MDHEN, SYDVKM. There are 17 residues in the CDR3. The V segment lost 4 bases and the J segment 7 bases; nucleotides outside the gene matches: 12. The CDR3 DNA reads as TGTGCCAGCAGTTCCCCCGCGACAGGGGCGATGAATTCACCCCTCCACTTT. This encodes CASSSPATGAMNSPLHF.

This chain connects TRBV6-6 to TRBJ2-3; 11 nucleotides align to TRBD1. Trimming removed 2 bases from V and 4 bases from J; junction bases left unmatched: 5. Germline assignment: CDR1 MNHNY and CDR2 SVGAGI (reference sequence). The CDR3 spans 16 residues. CDR3 region: CASSYRTGGNADTQYF. The CDR3 bases are TGTGCCAGCAGTTACCGGACAGGGGGCAACGCAGATACGCAGTATTTT.

This clone came up a few times. The V and J genes are TRBV30 and TRBJ1-2; D call uncertain. V gave up 1 base and J gave up 4 bases, with 22 bases separating them. The germline V gene encodes CDR1 GTSNPN and CDR2 SVGIG (reference sequence). The CDR3 extends over 17 amino acids. CDR3 nucleotides: TGTGCCTGGAGTGGAAGGTTGGTGCATCCCCTAGGCTATGGCTACACCTTC. Translation gives CAWSGRLVHPLGYGYTF.

The chain links TRBV6-5 to TRBJ2-5; D possibly uses TRBD1 or TRBD2 (5 bases each). From germline, CDR1 is MNHEY and CDR2 SVGAGI. The CDR3 is 15 residues long. Trimming shortened V by 6 bases and J by 0 bases, and 14 bases separated the two germline ends. The CDR3 loop reads CASSPILGDQETQYF. The CDR3 DNA follows: TGTGCCAGCAGCCCCATACTAGGGGACCAAGAGACCCAGTACTTC.

This clone showed up just a few times. The V and J genes are TRBV4-1 and TRBJ1-1; no clear D gene. This CDR3 has 14 amino acids. Trimming removed 6 bases from V and 2 bases from J, with 13 bases in between. The germline gives CDR1 MGHRA, CDR2 YSYEKL. Written as DNA, the CDR3 is TGCGCCAGCAGTTCAGCGACATTTAACACTGAAGCTTTCTTT. It translates to CASSSATFNTEAFF.

V is TRBV7-3 and J is TRBJ1-1; a possible D gene is TRBD1 (6 bases). There are 14 residues in the CDR3. Germline V lookup: CDR1 SGHTA, CDR2 FQGTGA. The V gene lost 5 bases and the J gene lost 3 bases, with 13 bases spanning the gap. The CDR3 nucleotides read TGTGCCAGCAGCCAGGGGTCGGGGGACACTGAAGCTTTCTTT. Amino acids: CASSQGSGDTEAFF.

This clone was detected only once. The chain employs TRBV7-6 and TRBJ2-5, with 7 nucleotides matching TRBD1. This CDR3 region has 14 residues. V lost 4 bases, J lost 5 bases, and 7 bases stayed unmatched. Germline CDR1 and CDR2: SGHVS and FNYEAQ. In nucleotides, the CDR3 is TGTGCCAGCAGCTCGGGACAGCCTGGCGAGACCCAGTACTTC. Its translation is CASSSGQPGETQYF. Complete variable domain (other parts from reference TRBV7-6 and TRBJ2-5): GAGVSQSPRYKVTKRGQDVALRCDPISGHVSLYWYRQALGQGPEFLTYFNYEAQQDKSGLPNDRFSAERPEGSISTLTIQRTEQRDSAMYRCASSSGQPGETQYFGPGTRLLVL.

This chain uses TRBV2 with TRBJ2-7; D ambiguous. The CDR3 extends over 12 amino acids. In germline, CDR1 is SNHLY, CDR2 FYNNEI. Trimming stripped 4 bases from V and 2 bases from J, with 6 bases between. In nucleotides, the CDR3 is TGTGCCAGCAGTGGCAGTCCCTACGAGCAGTACTTC. As protein: CASSGSPYEQYF.

This chain uses TRBV5-1 with TRBJ2-1; TRBD1 is a possible D gene (6 bases). The V end was cut by 0 bases, the J end by 2 bases, with 9 bases between. The CDR3 covers 15 residues. Looked up from germline, CDR1 is SGHRS and CDR2 is YFSETQ. The CDR3 here is CASSLDGGPYNEQFF. The CDR3 region has the DNA TGCGCCAGCAGCTTGGATGGGGGCCCCTACAATGAGCAGTTCTTC.

The chain links TRBV5-8 to TRBJ1-1; D is unresolved. V was pared by 4 bases and J by 0 bases, with 13 bases between. Germline V CDR1 and CDR2: SGHTS, YDEGEE. The CDR3 has 15 residues. CDR3: CASSARQVMNTEAFF. Written as DNA, the CDR3 is TGTGCCAGCAGCGCTCGACAAGTAATGAACACTGAAGCTTTCTTT. The entire variable domain, with the rest obtained from reference TRBV5-8 and TRBJ1-1, is as follows: EAGVTQSPTHLIKTRGQQATLRCSPISGHTSVYWYQQALGLGLQFLLWYDEGEERNRGNFPPRFSGRQFPNYSSELNVNALELEDSALYLCASSARQVMNTEAFFGQGTRLTVV.